A single sample gave rise to the 2 T cell receptor beta chains below, sequenced in a study of graft-versus-host responses after intestinal transplantation. The table came from immunoSEQ multiplex PCR; TCRdb's copy has only in-frame clones and leaves some out. The profile shows about 86,000 clones, approximately 90% of them singletons. For these TCRs, the target antigens are not known. The source material was unstimulated CD4+ T cells sorted from spleen or lymph node cells, sampled before transplant. These receptors all come from a human donor who was the organ donor for an intestinal transplant.

V and J are TRBV4-1 and TRBJ2-7, with 8 bases aligning to TRBD2. CDR1 and CDR2 (germline): MGHRA, YSYEKL. The CDR3 has 18 residues. The V gene end was trimmed by 0 bases and the J gene end by 0 bases; junction bases not matched to a gene: 10. The CDR3 DNA is TGCGCCAGCAGCCAAGATCGGGGGGGGACCGAACTCTCCTACGAGCAGTACTTC. Its protein is CASSQDRGGTELSYEQYF.

V is TRBV9 and J is TRBJ1-4; TRBD1 matches 7 bases. The junction had 5 bases not matched to a gene; V was cut back by 4 bases and J by 8 bases. CDR1 is SGDLS, CDR2 YYNGEE, per germline. CDR3 length: 13 residues. The chain's CDR3 is CASSQGVGEKLFF. The CDR3, as DNA: TGTGCCAGCAGCCAGGGGGTGGGAGAAAAACTGTTTTTT.